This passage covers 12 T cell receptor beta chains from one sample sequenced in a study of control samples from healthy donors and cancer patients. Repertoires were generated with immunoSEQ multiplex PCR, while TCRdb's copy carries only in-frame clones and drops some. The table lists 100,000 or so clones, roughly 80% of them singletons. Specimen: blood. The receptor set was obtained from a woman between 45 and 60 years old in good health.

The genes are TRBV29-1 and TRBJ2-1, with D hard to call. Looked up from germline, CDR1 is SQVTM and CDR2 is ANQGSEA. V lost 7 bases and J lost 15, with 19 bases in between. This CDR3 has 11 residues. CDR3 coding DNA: TGCAGCGACTATGGGGTCAATCAGTTGTTCTTC. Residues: CSDYGVNQLFF.

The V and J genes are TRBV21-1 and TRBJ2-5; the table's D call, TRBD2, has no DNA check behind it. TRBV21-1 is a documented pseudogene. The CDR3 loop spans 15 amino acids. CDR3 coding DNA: TGTGCCAGCAGCCCCCTGGGGGGGGAACAAGAGACCCAGTACTTC. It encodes CASSPLGGEQETQYF.

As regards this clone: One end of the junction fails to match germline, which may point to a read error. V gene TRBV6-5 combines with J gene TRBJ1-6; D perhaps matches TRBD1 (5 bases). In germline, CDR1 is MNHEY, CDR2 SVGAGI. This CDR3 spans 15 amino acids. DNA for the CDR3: TGTGCCAGCAGTCCCCGAACCCCCCAGGGATCGGTTGTGGACTTT. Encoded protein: CASSPRTPQGSVVDF.

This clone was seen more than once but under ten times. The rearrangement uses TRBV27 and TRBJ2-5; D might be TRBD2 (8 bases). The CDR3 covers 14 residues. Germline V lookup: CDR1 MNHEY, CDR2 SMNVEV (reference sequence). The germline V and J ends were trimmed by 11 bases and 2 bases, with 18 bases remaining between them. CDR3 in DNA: TGTGCCTCGGGGGGGTGGGACAGTCAAGAGACCCAGTACTTC. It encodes CASGGWDSQETQYF.

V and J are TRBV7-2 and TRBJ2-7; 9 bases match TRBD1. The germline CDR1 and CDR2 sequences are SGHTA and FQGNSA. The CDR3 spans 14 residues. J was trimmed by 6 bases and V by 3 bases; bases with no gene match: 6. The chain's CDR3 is CASSFGTGRPEQYF. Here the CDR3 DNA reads TGTGCCAGCAGCTTCGGGACAGGGCGGCCCGAGCAGTACTTC.

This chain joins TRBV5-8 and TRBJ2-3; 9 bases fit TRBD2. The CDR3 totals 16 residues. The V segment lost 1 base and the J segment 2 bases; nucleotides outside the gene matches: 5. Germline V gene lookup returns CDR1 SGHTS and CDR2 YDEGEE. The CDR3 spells CASSLTTSGPTDTQYF. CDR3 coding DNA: TGTGCCAGCAGCTTGACGACTAGCGGTCCCACAGATACGCAGTATTTT.

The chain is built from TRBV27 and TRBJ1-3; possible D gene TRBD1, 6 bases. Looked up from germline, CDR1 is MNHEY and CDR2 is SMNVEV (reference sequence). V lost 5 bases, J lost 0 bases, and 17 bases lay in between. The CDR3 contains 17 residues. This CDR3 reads CASSPNARGYSGNTIYF. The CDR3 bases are TGTGCCAGCAGTCCAAACGCAAGGGGGTACTCTGGAAACACCATATATTTT.

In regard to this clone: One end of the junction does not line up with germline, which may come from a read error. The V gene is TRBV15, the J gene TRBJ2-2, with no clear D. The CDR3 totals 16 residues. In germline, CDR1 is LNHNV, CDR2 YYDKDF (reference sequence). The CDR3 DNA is TGTGCCACTGCAGATGGGGTAACCGCGAAGACCGGGGAGCTGTTTTTT. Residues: CATADGVTAKTGELFF.

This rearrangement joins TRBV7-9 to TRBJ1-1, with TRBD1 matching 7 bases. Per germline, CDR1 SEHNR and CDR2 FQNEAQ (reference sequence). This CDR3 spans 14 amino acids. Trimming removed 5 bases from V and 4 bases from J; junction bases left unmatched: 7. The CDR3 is CASSLGQASTEAFF. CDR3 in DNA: TGTGCCAGCAGCCTAGGACAGGCTAGCACTGAAGCTTTCTTT.

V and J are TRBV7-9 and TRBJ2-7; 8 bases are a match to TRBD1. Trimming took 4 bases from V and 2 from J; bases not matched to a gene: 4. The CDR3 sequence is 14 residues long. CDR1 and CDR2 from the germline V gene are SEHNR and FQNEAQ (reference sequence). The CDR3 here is CASSSPGQAYEQYF. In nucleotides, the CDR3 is TGTGCCAGCAGCTCGCCGGGACAGGCCTACGAGCAGTACTTC. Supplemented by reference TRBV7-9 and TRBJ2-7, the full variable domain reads DTGVSQNPRHKITKRGQNVTFRCDPISEHNRLYWYRQTLGQGPEFLTYFQNEAQLEKSRLLSDRFSAERPKGSFSTLEIQRTEQGDSAMYLCASSSPGQAYEQYFGPGTRLTVT.

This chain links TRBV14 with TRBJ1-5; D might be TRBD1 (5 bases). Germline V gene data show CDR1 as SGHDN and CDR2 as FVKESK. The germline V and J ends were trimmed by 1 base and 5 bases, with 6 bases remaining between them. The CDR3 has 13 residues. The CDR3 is CASSQGTHQPQHF. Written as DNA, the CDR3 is TGTGCCAGCAGCCAAGGGACACATCAGCCCCAGCATTTT.

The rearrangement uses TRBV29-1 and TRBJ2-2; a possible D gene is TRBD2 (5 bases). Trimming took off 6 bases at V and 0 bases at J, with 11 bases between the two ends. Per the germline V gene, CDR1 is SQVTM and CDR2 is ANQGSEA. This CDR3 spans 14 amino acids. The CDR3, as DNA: TGCAGCGTCAGCGGTATTGCGAACACCGGGGAGCTGTTTTTT. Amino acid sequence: CSVSGIANTGELFF.